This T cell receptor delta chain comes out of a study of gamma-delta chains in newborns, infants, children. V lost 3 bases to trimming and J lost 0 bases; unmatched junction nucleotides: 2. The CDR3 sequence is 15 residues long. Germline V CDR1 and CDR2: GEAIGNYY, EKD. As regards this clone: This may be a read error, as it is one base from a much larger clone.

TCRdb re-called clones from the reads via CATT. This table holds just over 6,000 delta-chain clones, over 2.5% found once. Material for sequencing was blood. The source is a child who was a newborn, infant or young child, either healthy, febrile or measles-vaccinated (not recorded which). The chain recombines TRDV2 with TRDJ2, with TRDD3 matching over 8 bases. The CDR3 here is CACDVLGALTAQLFF. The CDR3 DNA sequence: TGTGCCTGTGACGTACTGGGGGCTTTGACAGCACAACTCTTCTTT.